This T cell receptor (beta chain) was obtained from a study of CD8+CD57+ T cells in acquired aplastic anemia. In its sample, this clonotype was seen many times. By flow cytometry, patients selected for sequencing had shown an expansion of CD8+CD57+ cells. Genomic DNA provided the template from which TCR beta VDJ and CDR3 profiles were obtained. Each CDR3 protein gets one entry after TCRdb re-called the reads with MiXCR. Here the sample spans about 150,000 distinct CDR3 sequences, around half being singletons. Source material: sorted CD4+, CD8+, or CD8+CD57+ T cells (not recorded which) from PBMCs. This clonotype originated in a human donor with aplastic anemia.

The CDR3 DNA reads TGTGCCACCAGCAGAACCCGCAATACAGGACAGTACAATGAGCAGTTCTTC. This gives the protein CATSRTRNTGQYNEQFF. The chain couples TRBV15 to TRBJ2-1, with a weak D call TRBD1 (6 bases). This CDR3 comprises 17 residues. CDR1 and CDR2 from the germline V gene are LNHNV and YYDKDF (reference sequence). V lost 2 bases and J lost 4, with 18 bases in between.